This T cell receptor beta chain was profiled in a study of blood T cell repertoires in COVID-19. This CDR3 spans 14 amino acids. The V segment lost 5 bases and the J segment 2 bases; nucleotides outside the gene matches: 2. The germline V gene encodes CDR1 PRHDT and CDR2 FYEKMQ (reference sequence). Method: immunoSEQ multiplex PCR; TCRdb's copy keeps in-frame clones and lacks some. In the table there are roughly 100,000 clones, roughly nine tenths of which are singletons. The sequence was collected from a human donor in a cohort sampled during active COVID-19. The sample comprised peripheral blood. The V gene is TRBV13, the J gene TRBJ1-4; 7 bases map to TRBD1. The CDR3 reads CASSTGATNEKLFF. The CDR3 nucleotides are TGTGCCAGCAGCACAGGGGCGACTAATGAAAAACTGTTTTTT.